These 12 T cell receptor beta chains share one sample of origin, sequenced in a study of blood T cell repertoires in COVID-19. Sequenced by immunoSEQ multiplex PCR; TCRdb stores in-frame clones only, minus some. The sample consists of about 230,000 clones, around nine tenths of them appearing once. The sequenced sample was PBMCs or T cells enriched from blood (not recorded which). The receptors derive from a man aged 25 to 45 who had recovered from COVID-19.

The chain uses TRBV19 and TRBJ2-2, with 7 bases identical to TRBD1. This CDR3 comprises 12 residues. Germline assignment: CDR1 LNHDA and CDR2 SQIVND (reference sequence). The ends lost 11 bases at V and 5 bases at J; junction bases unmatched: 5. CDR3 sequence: CAANRGTGELFF. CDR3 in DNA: TGTGCCGCCAACAGGGGAACCGGGGAGCTGTTTTTT.

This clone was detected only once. CDR3 amino acids: CASSSLASEQYF. CDR3 coding DNA: TGTGCCAGCAGTTCGCTGGCCAGCGAGCAGTACTTC. The chain is built from TRBV6-5 and TRBJ2-7; the D is unclear. From germline, CDR1 is MNHEY and CDR2 SVGAGI. Trimming cost V 4 bases and J 6 bases, with 10 bases left between them. The CDR3 runs to 12 residues.

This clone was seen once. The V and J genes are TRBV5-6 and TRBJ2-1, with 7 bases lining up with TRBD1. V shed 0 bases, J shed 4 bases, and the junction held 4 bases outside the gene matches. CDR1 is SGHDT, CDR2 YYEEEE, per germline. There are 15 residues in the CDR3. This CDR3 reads CASSLDGTAYNEQFF. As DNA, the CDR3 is TGTGCCAGCAGCTTGGACGGGACAGCTTACAATGAGCAGTTCTTC.

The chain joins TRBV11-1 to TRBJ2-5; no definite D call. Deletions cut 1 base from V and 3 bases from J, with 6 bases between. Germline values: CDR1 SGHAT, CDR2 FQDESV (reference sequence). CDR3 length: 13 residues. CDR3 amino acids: CASSLGQKETQYF. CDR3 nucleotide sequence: TGTGCCAGCAGCTTAGGGCAGAAAGAGACCCAGTACTTC.

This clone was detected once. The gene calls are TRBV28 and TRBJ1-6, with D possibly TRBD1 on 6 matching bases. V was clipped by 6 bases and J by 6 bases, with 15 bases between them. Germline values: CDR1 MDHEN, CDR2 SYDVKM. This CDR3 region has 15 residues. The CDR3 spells CASRKSGVSNSPLHF. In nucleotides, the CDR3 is TGTGCCAGCAGGAAATCAGGGGTTAGTAATTCACCCCTCCACTTT.

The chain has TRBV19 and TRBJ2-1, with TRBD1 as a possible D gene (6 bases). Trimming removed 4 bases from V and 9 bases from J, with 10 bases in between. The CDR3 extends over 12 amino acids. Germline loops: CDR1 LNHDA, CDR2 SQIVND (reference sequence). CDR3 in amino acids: CASSTTGSEQFF. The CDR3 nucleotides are TGTGCCAGTAGTACTACAGGGAGTGAGCAGTTCTTC.

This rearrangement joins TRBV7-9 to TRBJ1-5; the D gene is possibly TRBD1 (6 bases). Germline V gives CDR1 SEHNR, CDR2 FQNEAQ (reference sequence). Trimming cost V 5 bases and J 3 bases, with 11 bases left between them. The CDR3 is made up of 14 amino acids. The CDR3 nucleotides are TGTGCCAGCAGCGACGGACAGTCCAATCAGCCCCAGCATTTT. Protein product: CASSDGQSNQPQHF.

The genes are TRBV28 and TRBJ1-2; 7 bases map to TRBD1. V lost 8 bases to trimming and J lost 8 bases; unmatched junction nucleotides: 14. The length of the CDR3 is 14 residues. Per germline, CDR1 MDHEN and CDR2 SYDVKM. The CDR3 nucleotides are TGTGCCAGCCCTCCCCGACAGGGTTGGAAGGGCTACACCTTC. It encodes CASPPRQGWKGYTF.

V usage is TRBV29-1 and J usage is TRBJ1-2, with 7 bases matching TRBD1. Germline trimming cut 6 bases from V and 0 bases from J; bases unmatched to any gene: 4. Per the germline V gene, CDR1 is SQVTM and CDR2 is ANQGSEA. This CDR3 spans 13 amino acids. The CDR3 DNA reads TGCAGCGTGCCGGGACAGACTAACTATGGCTACACCTTC. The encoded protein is CSVPGQTNYGYTF.

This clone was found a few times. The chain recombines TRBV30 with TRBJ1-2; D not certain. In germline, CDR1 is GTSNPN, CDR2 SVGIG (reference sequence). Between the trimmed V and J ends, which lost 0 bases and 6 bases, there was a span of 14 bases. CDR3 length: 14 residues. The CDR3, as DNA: TGTGCCTGGAGTGTACGGTTGGAGGCCGATGGCTACACCTTC. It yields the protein CAWSVRLEADGYTF.

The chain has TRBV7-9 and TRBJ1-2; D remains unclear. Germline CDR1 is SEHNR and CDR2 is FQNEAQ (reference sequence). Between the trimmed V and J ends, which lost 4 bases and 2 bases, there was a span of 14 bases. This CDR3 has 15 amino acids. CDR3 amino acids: CASSSLPTQNYGYTF. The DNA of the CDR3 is TGTGCCAGCAGCTCCCTCCCGACACAGAACTATGGCTACACCTTC.

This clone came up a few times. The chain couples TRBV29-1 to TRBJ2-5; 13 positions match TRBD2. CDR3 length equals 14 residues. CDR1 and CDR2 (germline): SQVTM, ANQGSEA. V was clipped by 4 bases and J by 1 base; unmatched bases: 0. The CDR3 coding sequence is TGCAGCGTTGGACTAGCGGGAGGCCAAGAGACCCAGTACTTC. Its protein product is CSVGLAGGQETQYF.